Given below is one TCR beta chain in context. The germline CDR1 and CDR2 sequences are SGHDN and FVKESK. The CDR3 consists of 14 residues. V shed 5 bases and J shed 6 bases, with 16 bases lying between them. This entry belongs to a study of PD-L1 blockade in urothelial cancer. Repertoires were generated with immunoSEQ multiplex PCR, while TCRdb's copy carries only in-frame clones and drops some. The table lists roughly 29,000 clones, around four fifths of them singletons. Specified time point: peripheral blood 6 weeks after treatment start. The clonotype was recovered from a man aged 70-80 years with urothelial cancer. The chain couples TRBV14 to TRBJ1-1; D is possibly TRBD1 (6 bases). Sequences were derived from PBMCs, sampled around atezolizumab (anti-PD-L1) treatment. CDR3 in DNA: TGTGCCAGCAGCATCCGGACAGAATCGGCTGAAGCTTTCTTT. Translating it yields CASSIRTESAEAFF.